The sequence of this TCR beta chain was determined in a study of CD8+ T cells in alopecia areata. After isolation, RNA underwent reverse transcription to generate cDNA as the sequencing template. Using immunoSEQ multiplex PCR, the repertoire was profiled, and TCRdb retains in-frame clones only, with some absent. This table has fewer than 200,000 clones, about 60% appearing once. V was cut by 3 bases and J by 1 base, with 4 bases left in between. The CDR3 consists of 11 residues. From germline, CDR1 is GTSNPN and CDR2 SVGIG (reference sequence). Notes on the study in general: Clonality exceeded that of normal scalp in lesional scalp, most notably in alopecia totalis/universalis.

Remarks on this clone: No antigen is known for it.

Sample treatment: oral pan-JAK inhibitor, 5-10 mg twice daily. V is TRBV30 and J is TRBJ2-7; D is uncertain. Specimen: CD8+ T cells sorted from blood, collected at week 24, from a patient treated with tofacitinib. The source is a human donor with alopecia areata. Here the CDR3 reads CAWRGSYEQYF. The CDR3, as DNA: TGTGCCTGGAGGGGGTCCTACGAGCAGTACTTC. Full variable domain (missing parts from reference TRBV30 and TRBJ2-7): SQTIHQWPATLVQPVGSPLSLECTVEGTSNPNLYWYRQAAGRGLQLLFYSVGIGQISSEVPQNLSASRPQDRQFILSSKKLLLSDSGFYLCAWRGSYEQYFGPGTRLTVT.